These 24 T cell receptor beta chains were all obtained from the same sample, sequenced in a study of T cells in localized non-small cell lung cancer. Sequenced by immunoSEQ multiplex PCR; TCRdb stores in-frame clones only, minus some. The data show around 26,000 clones, around 93% seen once. Here the sequenced sample was peripheral blood, taken before any cancer treatment. These receptors all come from a female donor of 60 years or more with stage II squamous cell lung carcinoma.

The chain is built from TRBV10-2 and TRBJ2-3; D not resolved. CDR1 is WSHSY, CDR2 SAAADI, per germline. V shed 4 bases and J shed 3 bases, with 2 bases lying between them. This CDR3 region has 11 residues. For the CDR3, the DNA is TGCGCCAGCAGTGTAACAGATACGCAGTATTTT. Its translation is CASSVTDTQYF.

The chain is built from TRBV30 and TRBJ1-6; 10 nucleotides match TRBD1. Germline V gene sequence: CDR1 GTSNPN, CDR2 SVGIG (reference sequence). The CDR3 length is 14 residues. Trimming removed 3 bases from V and 9 bases from J; junction bases left unmatched: 5. The CDR3 loop reads CAWREGQGSSPLHF. DNA of the CDR3: TGTGCCTGGAGAGAGGGACAGGGGAGTTCACCCCTCCACTTT. The variable domain in full, with the rest retrieved from reference TRBV30 and TRBJ1-6, is SQTIHQWPATLVQPVGSPLSLECTVEGTSNPNLYWYRQAAGRGLQLLFYSVGIGQISSEVPQNLSASRPQDRQFILSSKKLLLSDSGFYLCAWREGQGSSPLHFGNGTRLTVT.

The chain uses TRBV7-9 and TRBJ2-3, with D perhaps TRBD2 (6 bases). CDR1 and CDR2 from the germline V gene are SEHNR and FQNEAQ (reference sequence). V was shortened by 5 bases and J by 0 bases, with 12 bases between the two germline ends. The length of the CDR3 is 15 residues. CDR3 in amino acids: CASSLRDSSTDTQYF. CDR3 bases: TGTGCCAGCAGCCTTAGGGACTCGAGCACAGATACGCAGTATTTT.

The rearrangement links TRBV4-2 to TRBJ1-2; D is perhaps TRBD1 (6 bases). CDR3 size: 16 residues. V was shortened by 4 bases and J by 4 bases, with 19 bases between the two germline ends. Germline CDR1 is LGHNA and CDR2 is YNFKEQ. The CDR3 DNA reads as TGTGCCAGCAGCCCCCAGGGGCAGGGGTCCTCCTATGGCTACACCTTC. Protein sequence: CASSPQGQGSSYGYTF.

The V and J genes are TRBV5-4 and TRBJ2-7; weak D call: TRBD2 (6 bases). Trimming stripped 0 bases from V and 6 bases from J, with 19 bases between. The germline V gene has CDR1 SGHNT and CDR2 YYREEE (reference sequence). The CDR3 loop spans 16 amino acids. In DNA form, the CDR3 reads TGTGCCAGCAGCTTGGTCGGGAGTGGAAGGACGTCCGAGCAGTACTTC. Its translation is CASSLVGSGRTSEQYF. Complete variable domain (other parts from reference TRBV5-4 and TRBJ2-7): ETGVTQSPTHLIKTRGQQVTLRCSSQSGHNTVSWYQQALGQGPQFIFQYYREEENGRGNFPPRFSGLQFPNYSSELNVNALELDDSALYLCASSLVGSGRTSEQYFGPGTRLTVT.

V usage is TRBV9 and J usage is TRBJ2-1; 10 nucleotides line up with TRBD2. Germline values: CDR1 SGDLS, CDR2 YYNGEE. The CDR3 extends over 18 amino acids. V shed 2 bases, J shed 0 bases, and the junction held 8 bases outside the gene matches. CDR3 bases: TGTGCCAGCAGCGTCAGGGATAGCGGGAGGCCCTCCTACAATGAGCAGTTCTTC. Its translation: CASSVRDSGRPSYNEQFF.

The chain combines TRBV19 with TRBJ1-1; no firm D call. From germline, CDR1 is LNHDA and CDR2 SQIVND (reference sequence). The CDR3 spans 15 residues. Trimming stripped 3 bases from V and 3 bases from J, with 14 bases between. CDR3 sequence (DNA): TGTGCCAGTAGTATTTCACCCGGGGAGGACACTGAAGCTTTCTTT. Its protein is CASSISPGEDTEAFF. Based on the CDR3 plus reference TRBV19 and TRBJ1-1, the full variable domain is DGGITQSPKYLFRKEGQNVTLSCEQNLNHDAMYWYRQDPGQGLRLIYYSQIVNDFQKGDIAEGYSVSREKKESFPLTVTSAQKNPTAFYLCASSISPGEDTEAFFGQGTRLTVV.

The chain carries TRBV7-9 and TRBJ1-2; D gene ambiguous. Germline CDR1 and CDR2: SEHNR and FQNEAQ (reference sequence). V gave up 2 bases and J gave up 0 bases, with 13 bases separating them. The length of the CDR3 is 16 residues. This chain's CDR3 is CASSLWGAVTNYGYTF. The CDR3 region has the DNA TGTGCCAGCAGCTTATGGGGAGCCGTAACTAACTATGGCTACACCTTC.

The chain has TRBV6-6 and TRBJ2-7; D perhaps matches TRBD1 (5 bases). V lost 7 bases, J lost 1 base, and 17 bases lay in between. The CDR3 is made up of 15 amino acids. CDR1 and CDR2 from the germline V gene are MNHNY and SVGAGI (reference sequence). The CDR3, as DNA: TGTGCCAGCACCCAGTCTGGACATTGGTCCTACGAGCAGTACTTC. This gives the protein CASTQSGHWSYEQYF.

This clone came up once. The chain has TRBV5-4 and TRBJ1-2, with D unclear. CDR3 length equals 12 residues. With 0 bases removed from V and 4 bases from J, the gap between germline ends came to 4 bases. The germline V gene has CDR1 SGHNT and CDR2 YYREEE (reference sequence). The CDR3 loop reads CASSLDSYGYTF. CDR3 bases: TGTGCCAGCAGCTTGGACAGCTATGGCTACACCTTC.

The chain has TRBV4-3 and TRBJ1-1, with a weak D call TRBD1 (5 bases). The CDR3 totals 15 residues. Germline CDR1 and CDR2: LGHNA and YSLEER. V was trimmed by 0 bases and J by 5 bases, leaving 13 bases between them. The CDR3 here is CASSQEARGGTEAFF. The CDR3 bases are TGCGCCAGCAGCCAAGAGGCGAGGGGCGGGACTGAAGCTTTCTTT.

This clone was seen only once. This rearrangement joins TRBV5-1 to TRBJ1-2; TRBD1 agrees at 8 bases. CDR1 SGHRS and CDR2 YFSETQ come from the germline V gene. V gave up 4 bases and J gave up 6 bases; unmatched junction bases: 11. This CDR3 region has 15 residues. DNA for the CDR3: TGCGCCAGCAGCACTACGACAGGGGCTGAGAATGGCTACACCTTC. It yields the protein CASSTTTGAENGYTF.

V gene TRBV28 combines with J gene TRBJ1-1; D ambiguous. V was pared by 2 bases and J by 7 bases, with 11 bases between. This CDR3 has 13 residues. Looked up from germline, CDR1 is MDHEN and CDR2 is SYDVKM. CDR3 sequence (DNA): TGTGCCAGCAGTTTACCGTACCGGAGTGAAGCTTTCTTT. It is translated as CASSLPYRSEAFF.

This clone was seen only once. J is TRBJ1-1 and V is TRBV11-2, with D possibly matching TRBD1 (5 bases). V lost 5 bases, J lost 5 bases, and 15 bases lay in between. In germline, CDR1 is SGHAT, CDR2 FQNNGV. This CDR3 region has 14 residues. For the CDR3, the DNA is TGTGCCAGCAGCCCGGAGACGGGGGTGACTGAAGCTTTCTTT. Translating it yields CASSPETGVTEAFF.

The chain couples TRBV28 to TRBJ2-7, with 9 bases that match TRBD1. CDR1 MDHEN and CDR2 SYDVKM come from the germline V gene. The CDR3 totals 15 residues. The V and J ends lost 6 bases and 4 bases, in that order; junction bases with no gene match: 10. Here the CDR3 DNA reads TGTGCCAGCAGAGAACTTGGGACAGGGAAATACGAGCAGTACTTC. Translated: CASRELGTGKYEQYF.

A few counts support this clone. This chain connects TRBV7-2 to TRBJ1-2; D remains ambiguous. The CDR3 is made up of 15 amino acids. V shed 0 bases and J shed 1 base, with 9 bases lying between them. Germline-derived CDR1 and CDR2 are SGHTA and FQGNSA. CDR3: CASSLARGHNYGYTF. The CDR3 nucleotides read TGTGCCAGCAGCTTAGCTCGTGGCCATAACTATGGCTACACCTTC.

This clone was found a few times. The chain couples TRBV10-2 to TRBJ2-3; maybe TRBD1 (6 bases). The CDR3 runs 13 residues. Germline V gene lookup returns CDR1 WSHSY and CDR2 SAAADI. V lost 5 bases and J 3 bases, leaving 9 bases between the germline ends. CDR3 DNA sequence: TGCGCCAGCAGTCCCAGGGGTACAGATACGCAGTATTTT. Translating gives CASSPRGTDTQYF.

The V and J genes are TRBV9 and TRBJ2-5, with 8 bases that match TRBD1. Per germline, CDR1 SGDLS and CDR2 YYNGEE. The junction had 5 bases not matched to a gene; V was cut back by 0 bases and J by 1 base. CDR3 length: 16 residues. The CDR3: CASSVGTGIRQETQYF. For the CDR3, the DNA is TGTGCCAGCAGCGTAGGGACAGGGATCCGCCAAGAGACCCAGTACTTC.

The rearrangement joins TRBV7-9 to TRBJ2-2, with D possibly called TRBD1 or TRBD2 (7 bases each). Germline-derived CDR1 and CDR2 are SEHNR and FQNEAQ (reference sequence). This CDR3 contains 15 residues. The CDR3: CAAGGVESWTGELFF. The CDR3 nucleotides read TGTGCAGCAGGGGGGGTTGAGTCGTGGACCGGGGAGCTGTTTTTT.

The chain recombines TRBV7-2 with TRBJ2-7; 7 nucleotides align to TRBD1. The V gene's germline CDR1 is SGHTA and CDR2 FQGNSA. The CDR3 runs 15 residues. Germline trimming cut 2 bases from V and 3 bases from J; bases unmatched to any gene: 7. The CDR3 sequence: CASSLSGGNFYEQYF. The CDR3 bases are TGTGCCAGCAGCTTATCAGGGGGAAATTTCTACGAGCAGTACTTC.

The chain employs TRBV29-1 and TRBJ2-3, with a tentative D call TRBD2 (5 bases). This CDR3 contains 15 residues. The V end was cut by 3 bases, the J end by 2 bases, with 15 bases between. CDR1 SQVTM and CDR2 ANQGSEA come from the germline V gene. Here the CDR3 DNA reads TGCAGCGTTGAGAGGGAGCAACTGACCACAGATACGCAGTATTTT. It is translated as CSVEREQLTTDTQYF.

V usage is TRBV30 and J usage is TRBJ1-4; D remains unclear. Between the trimmed V and J ends, which lost 1 base and 4 bases, there was a span of 16 bases. The CDR3 is 16 residues long. CDR1 is GTSNPN, CDR2 SVGIG, per germline (reference sequence). The DNA for the CDR3 is TGTGCCTGGAGTGCAAAGTCCGGCAGACATAATGAAAAACTGTTTTTT. It is translated as CAWSAKSGRHNEKLFF. Based on the CDR3 plus reference TRBV30 and TRBJ1-4, the full variable domain is SQTIHQWPATLVQPVGSPLSLECTVEGTSNPNLYWYRQAAGRGLQLLFYSVGIGQISSEVPQNLSASRPQDRQFILSSKKLLLSDSGFYLCAWSAKSGRHNEKLFFGSGTQLSVL.

The chain combines TRBV28 with TRBJ2-4; no clear D gene. This CDR3 has 11 residues. CDR1 and CDR2 from the germline V gene are MDHEN and SYDVKM. V gave up 3 bases and J gave up 6 bases, with 3 bases separating them. The CDR3 protein is CASSFRNIQYF. Written as DNA, the CDR3 is TGTGCCAGCAGTTTTCGAAACATTCAGTACTTC.

The CDR3 nucleotides are TGTGCCAGCAGCTTGTACAGCTCCTACGAGCAGTACTTC. Amino acid sequence: CASSLYSSYEQYF. The chain recombines TRBV5-4 with TRBJ2-7, with D unclear. The CDR3 is 13 residues long. Trimming stripped 1 base from V and 0 bases from J, with 5 bases between. Germline V gene sequence: CDR1 SGHNT, CDR2 YYREEE (reference sequence).